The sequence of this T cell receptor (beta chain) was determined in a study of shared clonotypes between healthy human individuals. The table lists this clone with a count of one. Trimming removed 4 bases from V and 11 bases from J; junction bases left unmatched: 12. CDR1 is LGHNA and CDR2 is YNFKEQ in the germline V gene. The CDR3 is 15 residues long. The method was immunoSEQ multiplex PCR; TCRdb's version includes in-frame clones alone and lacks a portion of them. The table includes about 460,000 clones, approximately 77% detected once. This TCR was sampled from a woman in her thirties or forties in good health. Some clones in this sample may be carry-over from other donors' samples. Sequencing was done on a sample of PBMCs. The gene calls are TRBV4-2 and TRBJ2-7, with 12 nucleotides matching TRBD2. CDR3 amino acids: CASSPNPPGLAGEYF. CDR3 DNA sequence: TGTGCCAGCAGCCCAAATCCCCCGGGACTAGCGGGCGAGTACTTC.